These 12 T cell receptor beta chains were sequenced from one sample in a study of T cell clonotyping in hematopoietic cell transplantation. Profiling relied on immunoSEQ multiplex PCR, and the TCRdb table lists in-frame clones only, not all of them. Of 10,000 to 15,000 clones in the sample, around nine tenths were seen once. The sample was peripheral blood mononuclear cells. The receptors here all came from a man aged 25-45 years in good health. Some clones in this sample may be carry-over from other donors' samples.

The gene calls are TRBV6-5 and TRBJ1-1; no clear D gene. V was shortened by 2 bases and J by 3 bases, with 7 bases between the two germline ends. There are 13 residues in the CDR3. The germline CDR1 and CDR2 sequences are MNHEY and SVGAGI. The CDR3 DNA follows: TGTGCCAGCAGTTACAGGGCCGACACTGAAGCTTTCTTT. Amino acids: CASSYRADTEAFF.

The chain has TRBV7-8 and TRBJ2-1, with D tentatively TRBD2 (5 bases). The CDR3 is made up of 15 amino acids. Germline V gene sequence: CDR1 SGHVS, CDR2 FQNEAQ. Trimming left V 7 bases short and J 0 bases short, with 13 bases between. The CDR3 is CASKWTLSSYNEQFF. CDR3 in DNA: TGTGCCAGCAAGTGGACTCTAAGCTCCTACAATGAGCAGTTCTTC.

The chain joins TRBV6-5 to TRBJ2-3, with D perhaps TRBD1 (5 bases). V lost 6 bases and J lost 0, with 13 bases in between. Per the germline V gene, CDR1 is MNHEY and CDR2 is SVGAGI. The length of the CDR3 is 15 residues. CDR3 coding DNA: TGTGCCAGCAGCTCGACAGCATCTAGCACAGATACGCAGTATTTT. Amino acid sequence: CASSSTASSTDTQYF.

This chain uses TRBV7-2 with TRBJ2-7; D is undetermined. The germline V gene has CDR1 SGHTA and CDR2 FQGNSA. Trimming removed 5 bases from V and 3 bases from J, with 17 bases in between. This CDR3 comprises 15 residues. CDR3 in DNA: TGTGCCAGCAGCCCCGAATACTCGAAACACTACGAGCAGTACTTC. Its translation is CASSPEYSKHYEQYF.

This clone was detected only a few times. The identical CDR3 is also encoded by other nucleotide sequences in the sample. The V gene is TRBV6-1, the J gene TRBJ2-3; 12 nucleotides agree with TRBD2. Germline values: CDR1 MNHNS, CDR2 SASEGT. V dropped 2 bases and J dropped 4; count of bases not matched to a gene: 1. CDR3 size: 15 residues. The chain's CDR3 is CASSELAGGPDTQYF. The CDR3 DNA reads TGTGCCAGCAGTGAACTAGCGGGAGGGCCAGATACGCAGTATTTT.

V and J are TRBV7-2 and TRBJ1-5; the match to TRBD1 covers 7 bases. V trimming: 5 bases; J trimming: 3 bases; junction bases outside the gene matches: 7. CDR3 length equals 15 residues. Germline lookup yields CDR1 SGHTA and CDR2 FQGNSA. The CDR3 DNA reads TGTGCCAGCAGCCGAGGCGGACAGGACAATCAGCCCCAGCATTTT. This codes for CASSRGGQDNQPQHF.

This clone was seen a handful of times. The chain joins TRBV19 to TRBJ2-5, with a possible D match to TRBD1 (6 bases). Trimming removed 5 bases at V and 13 bases at J, with 17 bases between. Germline V gene lookup returns CDR1 LNHDA and CDR2 SQIVND (reference sequence). The CDR3 is made up of 12 amino acids. CDR3: CASSPGHSIPYF. CDR3 DNA sequence: TGTGCCAGTAGTCCGGGACATTCTATTCCGTACTTC.

J is TRBJ1-3 and V is TRBV2; D is undetermined. V lost 5 bases to trimming and J lost 4 bases, with 12 bases between them. Germline CDR1 SNHLY, CDR2 FYNNEI. The CDR3 is 14 amino acids. The CDR3 region has the DNA TGTGCCAGCAGTTACCCAGGAGGGGGAAACACCATATATTTT. Protein sequence: CASSYPGGGNTIYF.

The rearrangement joins TRBV4-3 to TRBJ1-1; D is undetermined. Deletions cut 0 bases from V and 0 bases from J, with 8 bases between. The CDR3 runs 15 residues. Looked up from germline, CDR1 is LGHNA and CDR2 is YSLEER. The CDR3 spells CASSQDRVMNTEAFF. The DNA for the CDR3 is TGCGCCAGCAGCCAAGATAGGGTGATGAACACTGAAGCTTTCTTT.

The chain recombines TRBV30 with TRBJ2-5, with 15 positions matching TRBD2. The CDR3 length is 16 residues. In germline, CDR1 is GTSNPN, CDR2 SVGIG (reference sequence). Germline trimming cut 0 bases from V and 6 bases from J; bases unmatched to any gene: 5. The CDR3 spells CAWSVRGLAGGQTQYF. The DNA of the CDR3 is TGTGCCTGGAGTGTAAGAGGACTAGCGGGGGGGCAGACCCAGTACTTC.

V usage is TRBV19 and J usage is TRBJ2-5; 14 bases align to TRBD2. The germline V gene has CDR1 LNHDA and CDR2 SQIVND (reference sequence). CDR3 length equals 17 residues. Germline trimming cut 4 bases from V and 5 bases from J; bases unmatched to any gene: 9. The chain's CDR3 is CASSSRLAGGLKETQYF. In DNA, the CDR3 is TGTGCCAGTAGTAGCAGACTAGCGGGGGGGCTGAAGGAGACCCAGTACTTC.

This clone was observed a single time. The chain combines TRBV5-6 with TRBJ2-5, with TRBD2 identical over 8 bases. Per germline, CDR1 SGHDT and CDR2 YYEEEE. The CDR3 consists of 14 residues. J lost 4 bases, V lost 3 bases, and 5 bases had no gene match. The CDR3 DNA follows: TGTGCCAGCAGCTCACCCACTAGCGGAGAGACCCAGTACTTC. It encodes CASSSPTSGETQYF.